The 24 T cell receptor beta chains presented below share a single source sample, sequenced in a study of OX40 agonist ivuxolimab in advanced cancers. Clones were sequenced by immunoSEQ multiplex PCR, and TCRdb holds only the in-frame ones, with some missing. The profile shows 81,000 or so clones, roughly 91% of them singletons. This specimen consisted of CD4+ or CD8+ T cells sorted from blood, obtained in a trial of the OX40 agonist ivuxolimab. These receptors were taken from an adult with an advanced solid tumor such as melanoma, head and neck, liver or kidney cancer.

The rearrangement links TRBV18 to TRBJ1-2, with 9 nucleotides matching TRBD1. Germline V gives CDR1 KGHSH, CDR2 LQKENI. After removal of 6 bases from V and 1 base from J, the junction contained 6 bases not matched to a gene. CDR3 size: 15 residues. CDR3 loop: CASSHGQGINYGYTF. In DNA, the CDR3 is TGTGCCAGCTCCCACGGACAGGGGATTAACTATGGCTACACCTTC.

J is TRBJ1-5 and V is TRBV6-6; a weak D match, TRBD1 (5 bases). The CDR3 spans 15 residues. V was pared by 2 bases and J by 0 bases, with 8 bases between. Per germline, CDR1 MNHNY and CDR2 SVGAGI (reference sequence). Here the CDR3 reads CASSYGTSSNQPQHF. In DNA, the CDR3 is TGTGCCAGCAGTTACGGGACCAGTAGCAATCAGCCCCAGCATTTT.

The rearrangement uses TRBV5-1 and TRBJ2-7; TRBD1 agrees at 7 bases. J gave up 5 bases and V 7 bases, and 6 bases lay outside the gene matches. Germline V gene data show CDR1 as SGHRS and CDR2 as YFSETQ. CDR3 length: 12 residues. The CDR3 region is CASRQGTHEQYF. Written as DNA, the CDR3 is TGCGCCAGCCGACAGGGAACCCACGAGCAGTACTTC.

This clone was detected only once. Since the CDR3 does not end with the conserved phenylalanine or tryptophan, this likely comes from a read error. This chain links TRBV7-3 with TRBJ1-6; possibly TRBD1 for D (5 bases). This CDR3 contains 14 residues. Per germline, CDR1 SGHTA and CDR2 FQGTGA. The V end lost 5 bases, the J end lost 9 bases, and 14 bases lay between the germline ends. DNA for the CDR3: TGTGCCAGCAGCCGGGAAGGGGCAAGTTCACCCCTCCACCTT. Translation: CASSREGASSPLHL.

The chain recombines TRBV18 with TRBJ2-2, with D tentatively TRBD1 (5 bases). This CDR3 has 14 residues. The germline CDR1 and CDR2 sequences are KGHSH and LQKENI. Deletions cut 1 base from V and 4 bases from J, with 7 bases between. CDR3 region: CASSPRTLTGELFF. The CDR3 nucleotides read TGTGCCAGCTCACCACGGACACTCACCGGGGAGCTGTTTTTT.

The chain carries TRBV10-3 and TRBJ1-1; D call uncertain. Germline-derived CDR1 and CDR2 are ENHRY and SYGVKD. Trimming took 10 bases from V and 4 from J, leaving 16 bases between them. CDR3 length equals 13 residues. The CDR3 DNA is TGTGCCACCCTCAAAGAGGCGGGCACTGAAGCTTTCTTT. Its protein product is CATLKEAGTEAFF.

With respect to this clone: As the CDR3 is not closed by the conserved phenylalanine or tryptophan, this likely results from a read error. The rearrangement uses TRBV28 and TRBJ1-6; perhaps TRBD1 as D (6 bases). The V gene lost 5 bases and the J gene lost 8 bases, with 16 bases spanning the gap. The CDR3 loop spans 15 amino acids. The germline V gene has CDR1 MDHEN and CDR2 SYDVKM. CDR3: CASSGGASVYSPLHL. The CDR3 bases are TGTGCCAGCAGTGGGGGGGCTTCGGTTTATTCACCCCTCCACCTT.

V usage is TRBV7-2 and J usage is TRBJ1-6; no firm D call. The CDR3 extends over 12 amino acids. Germline V CDR1 and CDR2: SGHTA, FQGNSA. V gave up 5 bases and J gave up 8 bases, with 7 bases separating them. CDR3 sequence (DNA): TGTGCCAGCAGCCGTTACGATTCACCCCTCCACTTT. As protein: CASSRYDSPLHF.

The chain employs TRBV9 and TRBJ2-5; TRBD1 agrees at 7 bases. CDR1 SGDLS and CDR2 YYNGEE come from the germline V gene. The trim removed 4 bases at V and 4 bases at J, leaving 16 bases unmatched. CDR3 length: 17 amino acids. CDR3 coding DNA: TGTGCCAGCAGCCGACAGGGTGTAGTGGGGGATGTAGAGACCCAGTACTTC. Protein: CASSRQGVVGDVETQYF.

This chain uses TRBV6-5 with TRBJ1-1; D ambiguous. The CDR3 consists of 11 residues. Germline-derived CDR1 and CDR2 are MNHEY and SVGAGI. V gave up 4 bases and J gave up 11 bases, with 11 bases separating them. Here the CDR3 reads CASSFAGAAFF. In DNA form, the CDR3 reads TGTGCCAGCAGTTTTGCAGGTGCGGCTTTCTTT.

V usage is TRBV11-3 and J usage is TRBJ2-1; no reliable D call. Germline CDR1 reads SGHNT; CDR2 reads YENEEA. V dropped 2 bases and J dropped 0 bases, with 5 bases sitting between them. The CDR3 is 14 amino acids. The CDR3 nucleotides read TGTGCCAGCAGCTTAAGCAACTCCTACAATGAGCAGTTCTTC. The encoded protein is CASSLSNSYNEQFF.

The V call is TRBV7-9, the J call TRBJ1-1, with 8 bases fitting TRBD1. V was pared by 1 base and J by 7 bases, with 8 bases of the junction left unmatched. The CDR3 loop spans 15 amino acids. CDR1 is SEHNR and CDR2 is FQNEAQ in the germline V gene (reference sequence). The CDR3 loop is CASSLGQGAGVEAFF. The CDR3 DNA is TGTGCCAGCAGCTTAGGGCAGGGGGCTGGTGTTGAAGCTTTCTTT. The full variable domain, its missing parts supplied by reference TRBV7-9 and TRBJ1-1, is DTGVSQNPRHKITKRGQNVTFRCDPISEHNRLYWYRQTLGQGPEFLTYFQNEAQLEKSRLLSDRFSAERPKGSFSTLEIQRTEQGDSAMYLCASSLGQGAGVEAFFGQGTRLTVV.

This rearrangement joins TRBV19 to TRBJ1-2; D perhaps matches TRBD1 (6 bases). The CDR3 covers 10 residues. Trimming took off 10 bases at V and 7 bases at J, with 10 bases between the two ends. Per germline, CDR1 LNHDA and CDR2 SQIVND (reference sequence). The CDR3 sequence: CATSGVGYTF. CDR3 DNA: TGTGCCACTTCAGGGGTTGGCTACACCTTC.

The chain employs TRBV10-3 and TRBJ1-1; 7 bases agree with TRBD1. Germline assignment: CDR1 ENHRY and CDR2 SYGVKD. The CDR3 extends over 15 amino acids. V lost 0 bases and J lost 2; bases outside the gene matches: 3. The DNA of the CDR3 is TGTGCCATCAGTGAGTCAGCAGGGGGAAACACTGAAGCTTTCTTT. Protein sequence: CAISESAGGNTEAFF.

This chain joins TRBV11-2 and TRBJ2-7; TRBD1 agrees at 7 bases. From germline, CDR1 is SGHAT and CDR2 FQNNGV. Germline trimming cut 8 bases from V and 6 bases from J; bases unmatched to any gene: 10. There are 13 residues in the CDR3. The CDR3 spells CASRRGIDGEQYF. The DNA of the CDR3 is TGTGCCAGCCGCAGGGGGATTGACGGCGAGCAGTACTTC.

To note about this clone: Distinct nucleotide sequences in the sample also encode this CDR3. The CDR3 spells CASSPREKLFF. The CDR3 bases are TGTGCCAGCTCACCGCGGGAAAAACTGTTTTTT. The genes are TRBV18 and TRBJ1-4; D is ambiguous. This CDR3 is 11 amino acids long. Germline lookup yields CDR1 KGHSH and CDR2 LQKENI. Deletions cut 3 bases from V and 8 bases from J, with 4 bases between.

V gene TRBV7-3 combines with J gene TRBJ1-2; possible D gene TRBD1, 5 bases. This CDR3 comprises 15 residues. CDR1 and CDR2 from the germline V gene are SGHTA and FQGTGA. Trimming cost V 5 bases and J 8 bases, with 21 bases left between them. The CDR3 bases are TGTGCCAGCAGCCCGGCGTTCGGGACTGAGGACGGCTACACCTTC. This translates into CASSPAFGTEDGYTF.

The chain couples TRBV11-1 to TRBJ2-3; D may match TRBD1 or TRBD2 (6 bases each). The CDR3 contains 18 residues. The V gene lost 2 bases and the J gene lost 0 bases, with 18 bases spanning the gap. Germline V gives CDR1 SGHAT, CDR2 FQDESV (reference sequence). This CDR3 reads CASSLKWGAGSSTDTQYF. CDR3 sequence (DNA): TGTGCCAGCAGCTTAAAGTGGGGGGCGGGTTCTAGCACAGATACGCAGTATTTT.

The rearrangement uses TRBV4-1 and TRBJ2-7; 8 bases are a match to TRBD2. In germline, CDR1 is MGHRA, CDR2 YSYEKL. The V segment lost 4 bases and the J segment 6 bases; nucleotides outside the gene matches: 8. The CDR3 spans 14 residues. The CDR3 sequence is CASSPGVAGGEQYF. Written as DNA, the CDR3 is TGCGCCAGCAGCCCCGGGGTTGCGGGGGGCGAGCAGTACTTC.

This clone was seen once. The chain couples TRBV11-2 to TRBJ2-5, with TRBD1 identical over 9 bases. The CDR3 loop spans 15 amino acids. V shed 6 bases, J shed 7 bases, and the junction held 12 bases outside the gene matches. Germline values: CDR1 SGHAT, CDR2 FQNNGV. The CDR3 loop reads CASSLTDRGGGTQYF. DNA of the CDR3: TGTGCCAGCAGTCTCACGGACAGGGGTGGGGGGACCCAGTACTTC.

V gene TRBV6-5 combines with J gene TRBJ2-2; unclear D gene. CDR3 length: 13 residues. Germline lookup yields CDR1 MNHEY and CDR2 SVGAGI. The V and J ends lost 8 bases and 4 bases respectively, with 11 bases between them. This chain's CDR3 is CASAALSTGELFF. The CDR3 DNA follows: TGTGCCAGCGCGGCTTTGAGCACCGGGGAGCTGTTTTTT.

The rearrangement joins TRBV28 to TRBJ1-4, with a possible D match to TRBD1 (5 bases). This CDR3 comprises 13 residues. CDR1 and CDR2 (germline): MDHEN, SYDVKM. The V end was cut by 5 bases, the J end by 7 bases, with 11 bases between. CDR3 DNA sequence: TGTGCCAGCAGTACCAGGGACGGTGAAAAACTGTTTTTT. Translation gives CASSTRDGEKLFF.

This chain joins TRBV28 and TRBJ2-5, with TRBD1 matching over 8 bases. Germline loops: CDR1 MDHEN, CDR2 SYDVKM. The CDR3 has 14 residues. V lost 2 bases to trimming and J lost 11 bases; unmatched junction nucleotides: 10. In DNA form, the CDR3 reads TGTGCCAGCAGTTTACGGACAGGGAGCTGGGAGCAGTACTTC. It is translated as CASSLRTGSWEQYF.

This sequence joins TRBV25-1 and TRBJ2-7; 10 bases line up with TRBD1. This CDR3 is 14 amino acids long. Trimming took 6 bases from V and 3 from J; bases not matched to a gene: 5. Germline assignment: CDR1 MGHDK and CDR2 SYGVNS. For the CDR3, the DNA is TGTGCCAGCAGGGGGGACAGGGGAGGCTACGAGCAGTACTTC. Translation: CASRGDRGGYEQYF.